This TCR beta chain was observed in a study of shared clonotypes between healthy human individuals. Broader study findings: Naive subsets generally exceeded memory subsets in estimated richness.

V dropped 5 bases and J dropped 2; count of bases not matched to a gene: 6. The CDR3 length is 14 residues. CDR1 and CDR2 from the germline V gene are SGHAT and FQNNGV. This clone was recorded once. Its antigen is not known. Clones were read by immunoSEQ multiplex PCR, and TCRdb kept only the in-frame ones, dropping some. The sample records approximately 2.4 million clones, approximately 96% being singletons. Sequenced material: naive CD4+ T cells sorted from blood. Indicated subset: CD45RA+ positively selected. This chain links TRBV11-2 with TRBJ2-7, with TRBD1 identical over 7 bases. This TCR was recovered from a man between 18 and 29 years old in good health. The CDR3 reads CASSLQGPAYEQYF. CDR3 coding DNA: TGTGCCAGCAGCCTACAGGGGCCTGCCTACGAGCAGTACTTC.